The next 30 T cell receptor beta chains were all read from a single sample in a study of blood T cells in healthy people across ages. Together with a sample-barcoded 5' primer, a J-beta primer mix was included in a second PCR lasting roughly 6 to 12 cycles. MiXCR was run by TCRdb on the 5' RACE reads, yielding one entry per CDR3 protein. The sample shows hundreds of thousands of distinct CDR3 sequences, approximately 40% of them seen only once. Sample: blood. These receptors all stem from an elderly man in good health.

The CDR3, as DNA: TGTGCCACCAGCAGAGATTACGGGGACACTGAAGCTTTCTTT. Translation: CATSRDYGDTEAFF. The V call is TRBV15, the J call TRBJ1-1, with D unresolved. V was pared by 0 bases and J by 3 bases, with 8 bases between. Germline CDR1 and CDR2: LNHNV and YYDKDF (reference sequence). The CDR3 runs to 14 residues.

This clonotype appeared a few times. V is TRBV29-1 and J is TRBJ2-1, with TRBD2 matching 9 bases. Losses at the gene ends were 3 bases for V and 11 bases for J; bases not matched to a gene: 8. The CDR3 consists of 13 residues. From germline, CDR1 is SQVTM and CDR2 ANQGSEA. The CDR3 protein is CSVERGSGGQQFF. CDR3 coding DNA: TGCAGCGTTGAGCGCGGTAGCGGGGGTCAGCAGTTCTTC.

The table lists this clonotype with a few counts. The V call is TRBV7-9, the J call TRBJ2-7, with 10 bases aligning to TRBD2. Germline V gene data show CDR1 as SEHNR and CDR2 as FQNEAQ (reference sequence). The CDR3 extends over 13 amino acids. V was pared by 7 bases and J by 3 bases, with 3 bases of the junction left unmatched. The CDR3 nucleotides read TGTGCCAGCAATCTAGCGGGAGACTACGAGCAGTACTTC. This codes for CASNLAGDYEQYF. Drawing the rest from reference TRBV7-9 and TRBJ2-7, the complete variable domain is DTGVSQNPRHKITKRGQNVTFRCDPISEHNRLYWYRQTLGQGPEFLTYFQNEAQLEKSRLLSDRFSAERPKGSFSTLEIQRTEQGDSAMYLCASNLAGDYEQYFGPGTRLTVT.

The rearrangement uses TRBV15 and TRBJ2-1; no reliable D call. CDR1 is LNHNV and CDR2 is YYDKDF in the germline V gene (reference sequence). Trimming cost V 0 bases and J 3 bases, with 6 bases left between them. The CDR3 totals 14 residues. Here the CDR3 DNA reads TGTGCCACCAGCAGAGATAGAGTCTACAATGAGCAGTTCTTC. This sequence encodes CATSRDRVYNEQFF. Full variable domain (remainder filled in from reference TRBV15 and TRBJ2-1): DAMVIQNPRYQVTQFGKPVTLSCSQTLNHNVMYWYQQKSSQAPKLLFHYYDKDFNNEADTPDNFQSRRPNTSFCFLDIRSPGLGDTAMYLCATSRDRVYNEQFFGPGTRLTVL.

The count of this clonotype is one. Compared with germline, one end of the junction differs, possibly owing to a read error. The chain is built from TRBV10-3 and TRBJ2-5; 14 bases line up with TRBD2. Germline V gene data show CDR1 as ENHRY and CDR2 as SYGVKD. The CDR3 has 15 residues. CDR3 in amino acids: CATSATGLAGGEQYF. CDR3 DNA: TGTGCCACCAGTGCAACCGGACTAGCGGGGGGAGAGCAGTACTTC.

V and J are TRBV11-3 and TRBJ2-7, with D hard to call. The CDR3 spans 18 residues. With 7 bases removed from V and 0 bases from J, the gap between germline ends came to 25 bases. Germline-derived CDR1 and CDR2 are SGHNT and YENEEA. The CDR3 loop is CASIRRHSFGPSSYEQYF. CDR3 nucleotide sequence: TGTGCCAGCATCCGACGCCATAGTTTTGGCCCTAGCTCCTACGAGCAGTACTTC.

The gene calls are TRBV27 and TRBJ2-3; 7 nucleotides align to TRBD2. Per germline, CDR1 MNHEY and CDR2 SMNVEV (reference sequence). V was pared by 2 bases and J by 8 bases, with 10 bases of the junction left unmatched. This CDR3 contains 15 residues. The CDR3 spells CASSLAGVVSVTQYF. The DNA for the CDR3 is TGTGCCAGCAGTTTAGCGGGAGTGGTTTCAGTTACGCAGTATTTT.

This rearrangement joins TRBV28 to TRBJ1-2, with a possible D match to TRBD1 (5 bases). V lost 3 bases, J lost 2 bases, and 10 bases lay in between. CDR3 length: 14 amino acids. Per the germline V gene, CDR1 is MDHEN and CDR2 is SYDVKM. The CDR3 sequence: CASSFQAGNYGYTF. The CDR3 region has the DNA TGTGCCAGCAGTTTTCAGGCAGGGAACTATGGCTACACCTTC.

This clonotype came up a few times. V usage is TRBV5-1 and J usage is TRBJ1-4, with 9 bases identical to TRBD1. The V gene's germline CDR1 is SGHRS and CDR2 YFSETQ. This CDR3 is 15 amino acids long. J was trimmed by 6 bases and V by 4 bases; bases with no gene match: 7. The CDR3 sequence is CASSPDGTGHEKLFF. The CDR3 nucleotides are TGCGCCAGCAGCCCGGATGGGACAGGGCATGAAAAACTGTTTTTT. Looking up the rest from reference TRBV5-1 and TRBJ1-4 gives the full variable domain: KAGVTQTPRYLIKTRGQQVTLSCSPISGHRSVSWYQQTPGQGLQFLFEYFSETQRNKGNFPGRFSGRQFSNSRSEMNVSTLELGDSALYLCASSPDGTGHEKLFFGSGTQLSVL.

J is TRBJ2-1 and V is TRBV10-1, with D possibly being TRBD2 (5 bases). This CDR3 is built from 14 residues. The ends were cut back, 0 bases at V and 9 bases at J, with 12 bases in the middle. Germline CDR1 WNHNN, CDR2 SYGVQD (reference sequence). The CDR3 DNA follows: TGCGCCAGCAGTGAGTCAGCGGCCCGGAGTGAGCAGTTCTTC. This encodes CASSESAARSEQFF.

This clonotype was detected ten times or more. This rearrangement joins TRBV5-5 to TRBJ2-7; no definite D call. The CDR3 contains 15 residues. Trimming removed 2 bases from V and 0 bases from J, with 12 bases in between. Germline values: CDR1 SGHKS, CDR2 YYEKEE (reference sequence). The CDR3 region has the DNA TGTGCCAGCAGCTTACGACTCCCTAACTCCTACGAGCAGTACTTC. Residues: CASSLRLPNSYEQYF. The whole variable domain, remainder taken from reference TRBV5-5 and TRBJ2-7, is DAGVTQSPTHLIKTRGQQVTLRCSPISGHKSVSWYQQVLGQGPQFIFQYYEKEERGRGNFPDRFSARQFPNYSSELNVNALLLGDSALYLCASSLRLPNSYEQYFGPGTRLTVT.

This clonotype was recorded many times. The rearrangement uses TRBV20-1 and TRBJ2-1; possible D gene TRBD2, 5 bases. Germline values: CDR1 DFQATT, CDR2 SNEGSKA (reference sequence). The CDR3 covers 16 residues. V was clipped by 1 base and J by 8 bases, with 21 bases between them. CDR3 DNA sequence: TGCAGTGCTAGAGGACGGGCTAGCTCCGCTACCCATGAGCAGTTCTTC. It encodes CSARGRASSATHEQFF.

This clonotype was recorded only once. This may be a read error, as it is one base from a much larger clone. This chain links TRBV29-1 with TRBJ2-1, with TRBD1 matching over 11 bases. From germline, CDR1 is SQVTM and CDR2 ANQGSEA. The CDR3 covers 14 residues. Losses at the gene ends were 7 bases for V and 4 bases for J; bases not matched to a gene: 6. CDR3 region: CSGRDRGDYNEQFF. CDR3 coding DNA: TGCAGCGGTCGGGACAGGGGGGATTACAATGAGCAGTTCTTC.

The chain employs TRBV27 and TRBJ2-7; TRBD2 is a possible D gene (7 bases). Germline V CDR1 and CDR2: MNHEY, SMNVEV (reference sequence). The ends were cut back, 6 bases at V and 4 bases at J, with 16 bases in the middle. This CDR3 comprises 14 residues. CDR3 in amino acids: CASSSPGGRYEQYF. The CDR3 region has the DNA TGTGCCAGCAGCTCCCCCGGGGGGCGTTACGAGCAGTACTTC.

This clonotype was seen a few times. V gene TRBV5-5 combines with J gene TRBJ2-6, with D possibly being TRBD1 or TRBD2 (7 bases each). CDR1 is SGHKS, CDR2 YYEKEE, per germline (reference sequence). The CDR3 runs to 18 residues. V was cut by 1 base and J by 3 bases, with 17 bases left in between. In DNA, the CDR3 is TGTGCCAGCAGCTTGTTACAGGGGAGGGGAAGTGGGGCCAACGTCCTGACTTTC. It encodes CASSLLQGRGSGANVLTF.

This clonotype was seen many times. Here the CDR3 reads CSVLRTAGEAFF. The CDR3 DNA follows: TGCAGCGTTCTCAGGACAGCCGGTGAAGCTTTCTTT. The chain uses TRBV29-1 and TRBJ1-1; D is possibly TRBD1 (6 bases). The CDR3 length is 12 residues. V was clipped by 5 bases and J by 7 bases, with 14 bases between them. Germline CDR1 and CDR2: SQVTM and ANQGSEA.

J is TRBJ1-3 and V is TRBV7-2; D call uncertain. CDR1 is SGHTA and CDR2 is FQGNSA in the germline V gene. Trimming left V 5 bases short and J 0 bases short, with 11 bases between. The CDR3 has 15 amino acids. The CDR3 protein is CASSPPRASGNTIYF. The CDR3, as DNA: TGTGCCAGCAGCCCCCCCCGGGCCTCTGGAAACACCATATATTTT.

This clonotype was counted between two and nine times. This sequence joins TRBV6-6 and TRBJ2-7; D might be TRBD1 (5 bases). V was pared by 2 bases and J by 2 bases, with 13 bases between. The CDR3 spans 15 residues. Germline V gives CDR1 MNHNY, CDR2 SVGAGI (reference sequence). CDR3 sequence: CASSYDGARAYEQYF. The DNA for the CDR3 is TGTGCCAGCAGTTACGATGGGGCTAGGGCCTACGAGCAGTACTTC.

The rearrangement joins TRBV11-2 to TRBJ2-1, with D uncertain. The length of the CDR3 is 12 residues. The V gene's germline CDR1 is SGHAT and CDR2 FQNNGV. V was trimmed by 6 bases and J by 6 bases, leaving 9 bases between them. CDR3: CASSFRSNEQFF. In DNA form, the CDR3 reads TGTGCCAGCAGTTTCAGGTCCAATGAGCAGTTCTTC.

V and J are TRBV5-1 and TRBJ2-5; 8 bases are shared with TRBD1. The CDR3 has 14 residues. Germline CDR1 is SGHRS and CDR2 is YFSETQ. V lost 4 bases to trimming and J lost 2 bases; unmatched junction nucleotides: 4. The CDR3 DNA sequence: TGCGCCAGCAGCCGGGACAGGCAACAAGAGACCCAGTACTTC. Translated, it gives CASSRDRQQETQYF.

Details on this clonotype: A clone one base away is much larger, so this may be a read error. The CDR3 DNA reads TGTGCCATCAGCGAAACATCCTACAAGGAGCAGTACTTC. Its protein product is CAISETSYKEQYF. J is TRBJ2-1 and V is TRBV10-3, with D uncertain. TRBJ2-7 explains the end of the DNA better; the J call may be wrong. Germline loops: CDR1 ENHRY, CDR2 SYGVKD. The CDR3 has 13 amino acids.

This chain joins TRBV9 and TRBJ1-2; TRBD1 aligns across 7 bases. CDR1 is SGDLS and CDR2 is YYNGEE in the germline V gene. The CDR3 is 16 amino acids. V gave up 3 bases and J gave up 8 bases; unmatched junction bases: 16. CDR3 amino acids: CASSALLGTEYGGYTF. The CDR3 region has the DNA TGTGCCAGCAGCGCCCTCCTCGGGACAGAATACGGGGGCTACACCTTC.

The chain has TRBV6-2 or TRBV6-3 and TRBJ2-1; D not certain. From germline, CDR1 is MNHEY and CDR2 SVGEGT. This CDR3 comprises 13 residues. V shed 3 bases and J shed 5 bases, with 8 bases lying between them. CDR3 DNA sequence: TGTGCCAGCAGTTATCTGGCAGACAATGAGCAGTTCTTC. Its protein product is CASSYLADNEQFF.

This clonotype was seen a few times. V and J are TRBV7-2 and TRBJ1-1; tentatively, D is TRBD1 (6 bases). V lost 5 bases to trimming and J lost 9 bases, with 16 bases between them. CDR1 is SGHTA and CDR2 is FQGNSA in the germline V gene. CDR3 length: 13 residues. As DNA, the CDR3 is TGTGCCAGCAGCCCCCTGTCGCAGGGGAAAGCTTTCTTT. Protein sequence: CASSPLSQGKAFF.

This clonotype came up a few times. J is TRBJ2-5 and V is TRBV4-3; a possible D gene is TRBD2 (7 bases). This CDR3 is built from 16 residues. CDR1 LGHNA and CDR2 YSLEER come from the germline V gene. V gave up 0 bases and J gave up 4 bases, with 15 bases separating them. DNA of the CDR3: TGCGCCAGCAGCCAAGATATTGGTAGGGGGGGAGAGACCCAGTACTTC. Translation gives CASSQDIGRGGETQYF.

Note on this clonotype: Given a much more abundant clone one base away, this may be a read error. The J gene is TRBJ2-7, the V gene TRBV20-1; perhaps TRBD2 as D (6 bases). Germline values: CDR1 DFQATT, CDR2 SNEGSKA (reference sequence). This CDR3 is built from 12 residues. CDR3 in DNA: TGCCGTACCAGCGGGCTCTCCTACGAGCAGTACTTC. This sequence encodes CRTSGLSYEQYF.

This clonotype was counted a few times. The chain uses TRBV29-1 and TRBJ2-1, with 16 bases that match TRBD2. Germline CDR1 reads SQVTM; CDR2 reads ANQGSEA. Trimming took 7 bases from V and 2 from J; bases not matched to a gene: 5. The CDR3 extends over 16 amino acids. CDR3 sequence reads: CSAVGTSGGAYNEQFF. CDR3 nucleotides: TGCAGCGCCGTGGGGACTAGCGGGGGGGCCTACAATGAGCAGTTCTTC.

This rearrangement joins TRBV6-2 or TRBV6-3 to TRBJ2-5, with TRBD2 matching 14 bases. Germline trimming cut 6 bases from V and 1 base from J; bases unmatched to any gene: 7. The length of the CDR3 is 17 residues. CDR1 and CDR2 from the germline V gene are MNHEY and SVGEGT. The CDR3 DNA reads as TGTGCCAGCAGATCGGGACTAGCGGGAGCCCTCCAAGAGACCCAGTACTTC. It encodes CASRSGLAGALQETQYF.

This clonotype was counted many times. J is TRBJ2-7 and V is TRBV7-2, with D possibly matching TRBD1 (5 bases). CDR1 and CDR2 from the germline V gene are SGHTA and FQGNSA. Trimming pared 3 bases from V and 2 bases from J, leaving 14 bases between. The CDR3 consists of 15 residues. The CDR3 DNA reads TGTGCCAGCAGCTTGGGGCAGGCAACCACCTACGAGCAGTACTTC. It translates to CASSLGQATTYEQYF. Variable domain in full (rest from reference TRBV7-2 and TRBJ2-7): GAGVSQSPSNKVTEKGKDVELRCDPISGHTALYWYRQSLGQGLEFLIYFQGNSAPDKSGLPSDRFSAERTGGSVSTLTIQRTQQEDSAVYLCASSLGQATTYEQYFGPGTRLTVT.

There are a few counts of this clonotype. The rearrangement uses TRBV6-2 or TRBV6-3 and TRBJ2-1; 10 bases are a match to TRBD2. There are 13 residues in the CDR3. The ends lost 6 bases at V and 6 bases at J; junction bases unmatched: 2. CDR1 is MNHEY and CDR2 is SVGEGT in the germline V gene. CDR3 bases: TGTGCCAGCAGCTGGACTAGCGGCAATGAGCAGTTCTTC. Translated: CASSWTSGNEQFF.